What follows are 10 T cell receptor beta chains derived from one specimen sequenced in a study of T cells in Graves' hyperthyroidism and ophthalmopathy. TCR beta CDR3 region amplification was performed from RNA transcripts. The TCR CDR3 first-round RT-PCR relied on the HTBI primer set. TCRdb itself ran the multiplex PCR reads through MiXCR, one entry per CDR3 protein. Among around 520,000 distinct CDR3 sequences listed, around a quarter were seen once. Sequencing used blood. The receptors were sampled from a woman aged 25 to 45 with Graves' ophthalmopathy.

The chain couples TRBV6-5 to TRBJ1-2; no reliable D call. Trimming shortened V by 2 bases and J by 6 bases, and 10 bases separated the two germline ends. The CDR3 contains 13 residues. The germline CDR1 and CDR2 sequences are MNHEY and SVGAGI. CDR3 loop: CASSYVSGDGYTF. The CDR3 DNA is TGTGCCAGCAGTTACGTATCAGGAGATGGCTACACCTTC.

The chain couples TRBV20-1 to TRBJ2-2, with unresolved D. Germline V lookup: CDR1 DFQATT, CDR2 SNEGSKA (reference sequence). CDR3 length: 11 amino acids. Between the trimmed V and J ends, which lost 5 bases and 10 bases, there was a span of 11 bases. CDR3 sequence: CSAADRVELFF. DNA for the CDR3: TGCAGTGCTGCCGACCGGGTGGAGCTGTTTTTT.

This clonotype occurred many times. The chain is built from TRBV6-2 or TRBV6-3 and TRBJ1-5; D gene ambiguous. The length of the CDR3 is 13 residues. Germline CDR1 is MNHEY and CDR2 is SVGEGT. V was pared by 2 bases and J by 4 bases, with 6 bases between. The CDR3 here is CASSYVRNQPQHF. CDR3 sequence (DNA): TGTGCCAGCAGTTACGTCAGAAATCAGCCCCAGCATTTT.

Remarks on this clonotype: One end of the junction is discordant with germline, which a read error may explain. V usage is TRBV6-5 and J usage is TRBJ1-5, with D hard to call. This CDR3 has 15 amino acids. Germline V CDR1 and CDR2: MNHEY, SVGAGI. CDR3 loop: CVSSYSPLSNHPQHF. The CDR3 DNA reads TGTGTCAGCAGTTACTCACCGCTCAGCAATCATCCCCAGCATTTT.

This clonotype occurred many times. The V gene is TRBV5-1, the J gene TRBJ2-7; tentative D call: TRBD2 (6 bases). V dropped 4 bases and J dropped 5 bases, with 13 bases sitting between them. The CDR3 is 13 amino acids. CDR1 is SGHRS and CDR2 is YFSETQ in the germline V gene. CDR3 nucleotides: TGCGCCAGCAGCATGGACCTAGCGAACGAGCAGTACTTC. Protein sequence: CASSMDLANEQYF.

This clonotype has only one observation. The rearrangement uses TRBV30 and TRBJ2-5; TRBD2 matches 8 bases. CDR1 and CDR2 from the germline V gene are GTSNPN and SVGIG (reference sequence). The CDR3 is 15 residues long. V shed 0 bases and J 5 bases; nucleotides not matched to a gene: 8. CDR3 sequence (DNA): TGTGCCTGGAGTGTACTGGGACTAGAGGTGGAGACCCAGTACTTC. This translates into CAWSVLGLEVETQYF. Complete variable domain (other parts from reference TRBV30 and TRBJ2-5): SQTIHQWPATLVQPVGSPLSLECTVEGTSNPNLYWYRQAAGRGLQLLFYSVGIGQISSEVPQNLSASRPQDRQFILSSKKLLLSDSGFYLCAWSVLGLEVETQYFGPGTRLLVL.

This clonotype was observed many times. The gene calls are TRBV20-1 and TRBJ1-2; possibly TRBD1 for D (6 bases). With 6 bases removed from V and 0 bases from J, the gap between germline ends came to 14 bases. The CDR3 has 14 residues. Per germline, CDR1 DFQATT and CDR2 SNEGSKA (reference sequence). CDR3 nucleotides: TGCAGTGCACCTGACAGGAGAGCTAACTATGGCTACACCTTC. Encoded protein: CSAPDRRANYGYTF.

This clonotype was observed at least ten times. The CDR3 here is CASSQVTGRTYEQYF. In nucleotides, the CDR3 is TGTGCCAGCAGCCAAGTGACAGGGCGCACCTACGAGCAGTACTTC. The rearrangement links TRBV4-2 to TRBJ2-7; 7 bases are shared with TRBD1. The trim removed 1 base at V and 2 bases at J, leaving 5 bases unmatched. There are 15 residues in the CDR3. Germline V gene data show CDR1 as LGHNA and CDR2 as YNFKEQ.

This clonotype occurred a few times. The chain joins TRBV28 to TRBJ2-7, with D unresolved. CDR1 MDHEN and CDR2 SYDVKM come from the germline V gene. Trimming removed 7 bases at V and 3 bases at J, with 19 bases between. The CDR3 contains 15 residues. CDR3 loop: CASNPPEQLIYEQYF. In DNA, the CDR3 is TGTGCCAGCAACCCACCGGAACAGCTCATCTACGAGCAGTACTTC.

The chain carries TRBV4-1 and TRBJ1-1; the match to TRBD1 covers 7 bases. Per the germline V gene, CDR1 is MGHRA and CDR2 is YSYEKL. This CDR3 has 17 amino acids. V dropped 1 base and J dropped 7; count of bases not matched to a gene: 15. The CDR3 DNA reads TGCGCCAGCAGCCAAGCAAGAACAGGGGCTCGGAGAATTGAAGCTTTCTTT. It yields the protein CASSQARTGARRIEAFF.